A single sample gave rise to the 3 T cell receptor beta chains below, sequenced in a study of shared clonotypes between healthy human individuals. Terminally differentiated effector memory CD45RA+ cells were excluded by CCR7 positive selection of CD45RO-negative cells. The method was immunoSEQ multiplex PCR; TCRdb's version includes in-frame clones alone and lacks a portion of them. The sample contains some 2.1 million clones, approximately 92% of which appear only once. Sequenced sample: naive CD8+ T cells from PBMCs. All receptors derive from a man aged 18 to 30 in good health. Some clones in this sample may be carry-over from other donors' samples.

The V gene is TRBV14, the J gene TRBJ2-1; the match to TRBD2 covers 11 bases. CDR3 size: 16 residues. Per germline, CDR1 SGHDN and CDR2 FVKESK. V trimming: 4 bases; J trimming: 1 base; junction bases outside the gene matches: 3. Written as DNA, the CDR3 is TGTGCCAGCAGCCTGTGGACTAGCGGGTCCTACAATGAGCAGTTCTTC. It encodes CASSLWTSGSYNEQFF.

V usage is TRBV11-2 and J usage is TRBJ2-1, with 7 bases aligning to TRBD2. V lost 2 bases and J lost 3; bases outside the gene matches: 10. Germline values: CDR1 SGHAT, CDR2 FQNNGV. The CDR3 extends over 17 amino acids. The CDR3 here is CASSLSGLVRVYNEQFF. The CDR3, as DNA: TGTGCCAGCAGCTTATCAGGACTAGTCAGGGTCTACAATGAGCAGTTCTTC.

This chain uses TRBV19 with TRBJ1-1; 8 bases align to TRBD1. Germline CDR1 is LNHDA and CDR2 is SQIVND (reference sequence). CDR3 length equals 17 residues. The trim removed 0 bases at V and 3 bases at J, leaving 9 bases unmatched. The CDR3 spells CASSIDRAGGEDTEAFF. CDR3 in DNA: TGTGCCAGTAGTATAGATCGGGCAGGGGGCGAGGACACTGAAGCTTTCTTT. Filled out from reference TRBV19 and TRBJ1-1, the complete variable domain reads DGGITQSPKYLFRKEGQNVTLSCEQNLNHDAMYWYRQDPGQGLRLIYYSQIVNDFQKGDIAEGYSVSREKKESFPLTVTSAQKNPTAFYLCASSIDRAGGEDTEAFFGQGTRLTVV.